These 32 T cell receptor beta chains were sequenced from one sample in a study of shared clonotypes between healthy human individuals. Repertoires were generated with immunoSEQ multiplex PCR, while TCRdb's copy carries only in-frame clones and drops some. The sample records about 2.1 million clones, 90% to 95% being singletons. Positively selected for CCR7, the CD45RO-negative cells used as naive CD8 cells excluded terminally differentiated effector memory CD45RA+ cells. Sequencing was done on a sample of naive CD8+ T cells from PBMCs. The receptors come from a young man in good health. Some clones in this sample may be carry-over from other donors' samples.

This rearrangement joins TRBV5-5 to TRBJ2-5; tentative D call: TRBD1 (6 bases). V gave up 4 bases and J gave up 4 bases, with 20 bases separating them. Germline assignment: CDR1 SGHKS and CDR2 YYEKEE (reference sequence). This CDR3 is 16 amino acids long. The CDR3 sequence is CASSHRRTAASETQYF. The CDR3 coding sequence is TGTGCCAGCAGCCATAGGAGGACAGCAGCTTCAGAGACCCAGTACTTC.

J is TRBJ2-7 and V is TRBV30; 7 nucleotides match TRBD2. V gave up 5 bases and J gave up 6 bases; unmatched junction bases: 10. The germline CDR1 and CDR2 sequences are GTSNPN and SVGIG (reference sequence). The CDR3 sequence is 13 residues long. DNA for the CDR3: TGTGCCTGGGCGGGACGGGAGGTACCCGAGCAGTACTTC. Its translation is CAWAGREVPEQYF.

The J gene is TRBJ1-1, the V gene TRBV5-1; possibly TRBD1 for D (5 bases). The CDR3 loop spans 15 amino acids. The germline V gene encodes CDR1 SGHRS and CDR2 YFSETQ. The ends were cut back, 2 bases at V and 0 bases at J, with 11 bases in the middle. CDR3 region: CASSLSGQMNTEAFF. The DNA of the CDR3 is TGCGCCAGCAGCTTATCCGGACAAATGAACACTGAAGCTTTCTTT. Full variable domain (remainder filled in from reference TRBV5-1 and TRBJ1-1): KAGVTQTPRYLIKTRGQQVTLSCSPISGHRSVSWYQQTPGQGLQFLFEYFSETQRNKGNFPGRFSGRQFSNSRSEMNVSTLELGDSALYLCASSLSGQMNTEAFFGQGTRLTVV.

The V gene is TRBV19, the J gene TRBJ2-7; D gene ambiguous. The germline gives CDR1 LNHDA, CDR2 SQIVND (reference sequence). Trimming pared 3 bases from V and 5 bases from J, leaving 11 bases between. This CDR3 is 13 amino acids long. The CDR3 protein is CASSMVPGHEQYF. Written as DNA, the CDR3 is TGTGCCAGTAGTATGGTCCCCGGGCACGAGCAGTACTTC.

The chain is built from TRBV19 and TRBJ2-2; 8 bases map to TRBD1. The CDR3 contains 16 residues. Germline lookup yields CDR1 LNHDA and CDR2 SQIVND (reference sequence). Losses at the gene ends were 3 bases for V and 8 bases for J; bases not matched to a gene: 11. CDR3: CASSMGIGTGGGELFF. The CDR3 region has the DNA TGTGCCAGTAGTATGGGTATAGGGACAGGAGGAGGGGAGCTGTTTTTT.

J is TRBJ2-5 and V is TRBV9, with 7 bases lining up with TRBD2. The CDR3 is made up of 16 amino acids. J gave up 2 bases and V 1 base, and 8 bases lay outside the gene matches. Germline V CDR1 and CDR2: SGDLS, YYNGEE. The CDR3 loop reads CASSVSGGRVQETQYF. In DNA, the CDR3 is TGTGCCAGCAGCGTAAGCGGAGGGAGGGTACAAGAGACCCAGTACTTC.

The chain carries TRBV7-3 and TRBJ1-5; no firm D call. This CDR3 region has 16 residues. Germline CDR1 is SGHTA and CDR2 is FQGTGA. Between the trimmed V and J ends, which lost 1 base and 2 bases, there was a span of 12 bases. The CDR3 loop is CASSLRELEGNQPQHF. The CDR3 nucleotides read TGTGCCAGCAGCTTAAGAGAGCTAGAGGGCAATCAGCCCCAGCATTTT.

V is TRBV9 and J is TRBJ2-2; D is possibly TRBD1 or TRBD2 (6 bases each). Trimming shortened V by 2 bases and J by 0 bases, and 14 bases separated the two germline ends. Looked up from germline, CDR1 is SGDLS and CDR2 is YYNGEE. The CDR3 loop spans 17 amino acids. The CDR3 DNA reads as TGTGCCAGCAGCGTCCCCCGAGGGGGGTCGAACACCGGGGAGCTGTTTTTT. This sequence encodes CASSVPRGGSNTGELFF.

The J gene is TRBJ1-1, the V gene TRBV15; D possibly corresponds to TRBD1 (6 bases). The CDR3 covers 16 residues. Germline V lookup: CDR1 LNHNV, CDR2 YYDKDF (reference sequence). V lost 1 base to trimming and J lost 5 bases, with 17 bases between them. The chain's CDR3 is CATSRARGKRQTEAFF. The CDR3 DNA reads TGTGCCACCAGCAGAGCCAGGGGAAAGAGGCAGACTGAAGCTTTCTTT.

A single count supports this clone. One end of the junction is discordant with germline, which a read error may explain. V gene TRBV28 combines with J gene TRBJ1-5, with TRBD1 identical over 8 bases. CDR3 length: 12 residues. CDR1 MDHEN and CDR2 SYDVKM come from the germline V gene. The chain's CDR3 is CPRQGAGQPQHF. Here the CDR3 DNA reads TGCCCGCGGCAGGGGGCGGGTCAGCCCCAGCATTTT.

The gene calls are TRBV4-1 and TRBJ2-1; the match to TRBD2 covers 10 bases. The CDR3 consists of 16 residues. V lost 1 base and J lost 9; bases outside the gene matches: 9. The germline CDR1 and CDR2 sequences are MGHRA and YSYEKL. The CDR3 is CASSQVGLLAGPEQFF. CDR3 DNA: TGCGCCAGCAGCCAAGTGGGTTTACTAGCGGGGCCTGAGCAGTTCTTC.

The chain recombines TRBV19 with TRBJ1-1; D gene ambiguous. From germline, CDR1 is LNHDA and CDR2 SQIVND (reference sequence). The CDR3 is 13 residues long. Between the trimmed V and J ends, which lost 5 bases and 1 base, there was a span of 8 bases. The CDR3 protein is CASSPLRNTEAFF. CDR3 DNA sequence: TGTGCCAGTAGTCCTCTTCGGAACACTGAAGCTTTCTTT.

The V gene is TRBV5-1, the J gene TRBJ2-3; TRBD2 matches at 9 bases. The trim removed 2 bases at V and 4 bases at J, leaving 8 bases unmatched. CDR3 length: 16 residues. Germline CDR1 and CDR2: SGHRS and YFSETQ. CDR3: CASSFWGLASADTQYF. CDR3 DNA sequence: TGCGCCAGCAGCTTCTGGGGACTAGCATCGGCAGATACGCAGTATTTT.

About this clone: Other DNA sequences in the same sample also yield this CDR3. The V and J genes are TRBV5-4 and TRBJ1-1; unclear D gene. This CDR3 is built from 11 residues. Trimming removed 4 bases from V and 5 bases from J, with 6 bases in between. Germline CDR1 and CDR2: SGHNT and YYREEE (reference sequence). The CDR3 DNA follows: TGTGCCAGCAGCCTAGAAACTGAAGCTTTCTTT. Translated, it gives CASSLETEAFF.

The V and J genes are TRBV19 and TRBJ1-4, with D perhaps matching TRBD1 (6 bases). Germline V gene lookup returns CDR1 LNHDA and CDR2 SQIVND (reference sequence). There are 17 residues in the CDR3. V lost 5 bases and J lost 8, with 24 bases in between. CDR3 protein: CASSEDRGGWESEKLFF. CDR3 DNA: TGTGCCAGTAGTGAGGACAGAGGCGGATGGGAGTCGGAAAAACTGTTTTTT.

The chain employs TRBV10-3 and TRBJ2-7, with TRBD2 matching 10 bases. The length of the CDR3 is 20 residues. Germline V gene data show CDR1 as ENHRY and CDR2 as SYGVKD. V dropped 5 bases and J dropped 6; count of bases not matched to a gene: 25. CDR3 residues: CAISLTPGVAGGPLSVEQYF. CDR3 DNA: TGTGCCATCAGTCTGACCCCCGGGGTAGCGGGAGGCCCCCTGAGTGTCGAGCAGTACTTC.

The genes are TRBV5-1 and TRBJ2-4; a possible D gene is TRBD2 (6 bases). V was cut by 1 base and J by 6 bases, with 26 bases left in between. The CDR3 length is 19 residues. Germline CDR1 SGHRS, CDR2 YFSETQ. Here the CDR3 DNA reads TGCGCCAGCAGCTTGAGTCCCCGTTCGCGGGGTCCTGGGGGAAACATTCAGTACTTC. The encoded protein is CASSLSPRSRGPGGNIQYF. Looking up the rest from reference TRBV5-1 and TRBJ2-4 gives the full variable domain: KAGVTQTPRYLIKTRGQQVTLSCSPISGHRSVSWYQQTPGQGLQFLFEYFSETQRNKGNFPGRFSGRQFSNSRSEMNVSTLELGDSALYLCASSLSPRSRGPGGNIQYFGAGTRLSVL.

This chain connects TRBV27 to TRBJ2-1; 14 nucleotides line up with TRBD2. Trimming cost V 4 bases and J 8 bases; bases outside gene matches: 7. This CDR3 has 16 residues. Germline CDR1 reads MNHEY; CDR2 reads SMNVEV (reference sequence). The CDR3 loop is CASSSPTSGRVDEQFF. Here the CDR3 DNA reads TGTGCCAGCAGTTCCCCGACTAGCGGGAGGGTCGATGAGCAGTTCTTC.

The CDR3 sequence is CASSLVSGEQFF. Written as DNA, the CDR3 is TGTGCCAGCAGCTTAGTTTCGGGTGAGCAGTTCTTC. The V call is TRBV11-1, the J call TRBJ2-1; D remains unclear. The germline V and J ends were trimmed by 1 base and 9 bases, with 7 bases remaining between them. The CDR3 is 12 amino acids. Germline V gives CDR1 SGHAT, CDR2 FQDESV (reference sequence). Supplemented by reference TRBV11-1 and TRBJ2-1, the full variable domain reads EAEVAQSPRYKITEKSQAVAFWCDPISGHATLYWYRQILGQGPELLVQFQDESVVDDSQLPKDRFSAERLKGVDSTLKIQPAELGDSAMYLCASSLVSGEQFFGPGTRLTVL.

The chain uses TRBV30 and TRBJ2-2; D is uncertain. CDR1 GTSNPN and CDR2 SVGIG come from the germline V gene (reference sequence). V was pared by 4 bases and J by 5 bases, with 14 bases between. There are 14 residues in the CDR3. The CDR3 bases are TGTGCCTGGATTTTAAGGCCTAATACCGGGGAGCTGTTTTTT. It specifies CAWILRPNTGELFF.

This clone was counted a single time. The sample contains more than one DNA sequence encoding this CDR3. The gene calls are TRBV11-2 and TRBJ2-7, with D unresolved. CDR3 size: 13 residues. Per germline, CDR1 SGHAT and CDR2 FQNNGV. V was clipped by 2 bases and J by 3 bases, with 8 bases between them. CDR3 nucleotide sequence: TGTGCCAGCAGCTTATCTTCCAGCTACGAGCAGTACTTC. Translation gives CASSLSSSYEQYF.

CDR3 sequence reads: CASGDRASNEKLFF. CDR3 bases: TGTGCCAGCGGGGACAGGGCTTCTAATGAAAAACTGTTTTTT. V gene TRBV2 combines with J gene TRBJ1-4; 9 bases map to TRBD1. J gave up 3 bases and V 8 bases, and 4 bases lay outside the gene matches. CDR3 length: 14 amino acids. Germline CDR1 reads SNHLY; CDR2 reads FYNNEI.

The chain links TRBV27 to TRBJ2-7, with 11 bases matching TRBD2. V was pared by 2 bases and J by 6 bases, with 6 bases of the junction left unmatched. The CDR3 extends over 15 amino acids. CDR1 and CDR2 (germline): MNHEY, SMNVEV (reference sequence). CDR3 loop: CASSLAPSGRTEQYF. The CDR3 nucleotides read TGTGCCAGCAGTTTAGCCCCTAGCGGGAGGACCGAGCAGTACTTC.

This chain connects TRBV6-5 to TRBJ2-7; the match to TRBD1 covers 10 bases. CDR3 length: 16 residues. After removal of 2 bases from V and 1 base from J, the junction contained 5 bases not matched to a gene. Germline CDR1 and CDR2: MNHEY and SVGAGI. CDR3 residues: CASSYPRTGGSYEQYF. In DNA, the CDR3 is TGTGCCAGCAGTTACCCCCGGACAGGGGGGTCCTACGAGCAGTACTTC.

V gene TRBV9 combines with J gene TRBJ2-7; 8 positions match TRBD1. V gave up 0 bases and J gave up 2 bases; unmatched junction bases: 7. Per the germline V gene, CDR1 is SGDLS and CDR2 is YYNGEE. The CDR3 spans 16 residues. The CDR3, as DNA: TGTGCCAGCAGCGTAGCCCCGGGACAGGATGCCTACGAGCAGTACTTC. It encodes CASSVAPGQDAYEQYF.

The chain uses TRBV19 and TRBJ2-7; D not certain. CDR1 and CDR2 from the germline V gene are LNHDA and SQIVND (reference sequence). V shed 1 base and J shed 6 bases, with 10 bases lying between them. The CDR3 has 13 amino acids. The CDR3 region has the DNA TGTGCCAGTAGTATAGTCCCGAGGTCCGAGCAGTACTTC. Its protein product is CASSIVPRSEQYF. The entire variable domain, with the rest obtained from reference TRBV19 and TRBJ2-7, is as follows: DGGITQSPKYLFRKEGQNVTLSCEQNLNHDAMYWYRQDPGQGLRLIYYSQIVNDFQKGDIAEGYSVSREKKESFPLTVTSAQKNPTAFYLCASSIVPRSEQYFGPGTRLTVT.

The V call is TRBV5-1, the J call TRBJ2-7; the match to TRBD2 covers 7 bases. Germline V gene data show CDR1 as SGHRS and CDR2 as YFSETQ. The V segment lost 1 base and the J segment 3 bases; nucleotides outside the gene matches: 22. The CDR3 has 20 residues. The CDR3 reads CASSLYFRDPGLGGDYEQYF. CDR3 sequence (DNA): TGCGCCAGCAGCTTGTATTTTAGGGACCCCGGACTAGGAGGGGACTACGAGCAGTACTTC.

This sequence joins TRBV7-9 and TRBJ2-1; 9 positions agree with TRBD2. The CDR3 runs 15 residues. The trim removed 2 bases at V and 4 bases at J, leaving 3 bases unmatched. Germline-derived CDR1 and CDR2 are SEHNR and FQNEAQ (reference sequence). The CDR3 DNA reads TGTGCCAGCAGCTTATATAGCGGGAGTTACAATGAGCAGTTCTTC. Translation: CASSLYSGSYNEQFF.

V gene TRBV7-2 combines with J gene TRBJ2-3; 8 nucleotides line up with TRBD2. This CDR3 has 16 residues. Trimming cost V 4 bases and J 5 bases; bases outside gene matches: 11. The germline gives CDR1 SGHTA, CDR2 FQGNSA. CDR3: CASSSRTSGPRDTQYF. The CDR3 coding sequence is TGTGCCAGCAGCTCACGCACTAGCGGACCCAGAGATACGCAGTATTTT.

Concerning this clone: The same CDR3 also results from other DNA sequences found in this sample. The J gene is TRBJ2-7, the V gene TRBV27, with D possibly TRBD2 on 5 matching bases. V lost 5 bases, J lost 4 bases, and 12 bases lay in between. This CDR3 has 13 residues. Germline-derived CDR1 and CDR2 are MNHEY and SMNVEV (reference sequence). The CDR3 is CASSRTGRYEQYF. DNA of the CDR3: TGTGCCAGCAGTCGGACGGGAAGGTACGAGCAGTACTTC.

This rearrangement joins TRBV5-6 to TRBJ1-1; no definite D call. Germline CDR1 is SGHDT and CDR2 is YYEEEE. This CDR3 has 14 residues. The germline V and J ends were trimmed by 6 bases and 6 bases, with 18 bases remaining between them. This CDR3 reads CASTVVPLSPEAFF. The CDR3 DNA sequence: TGTGCCAGCACCGTGGTTCCCCTTTCCCCTGAAGCTTTCTTT. Combining the CDR3 with reference TRBV5-6 and TRBJ1-1 gives the whole variable domain DAGVTQSPTHLIKTRGQQVTLRCSPKSGHDTVSWYQQALGQGPQFIFQYYEEEERQRGNFPDRFSGHQFPNYSSELNVNALLLGDSALYLCASTVVPLSPEAFFGQGTRLTVV.

As to this clone: At one end, the junction sequence differs from germline, possibly due to a read error. The chain is built from TRBV4-1 and TRBJ2-1; D is undetermined. The CDR3 is 14 residues long. Germline V gives CDR1 MGHRA, CDR2 YSYEKL. The CDR3, as DNA: TGCGCCAGCAGCCAACGGGCCGGCTACTATGAGCAGTTCTTC. It codes for CASSQRAGYYEQFF.